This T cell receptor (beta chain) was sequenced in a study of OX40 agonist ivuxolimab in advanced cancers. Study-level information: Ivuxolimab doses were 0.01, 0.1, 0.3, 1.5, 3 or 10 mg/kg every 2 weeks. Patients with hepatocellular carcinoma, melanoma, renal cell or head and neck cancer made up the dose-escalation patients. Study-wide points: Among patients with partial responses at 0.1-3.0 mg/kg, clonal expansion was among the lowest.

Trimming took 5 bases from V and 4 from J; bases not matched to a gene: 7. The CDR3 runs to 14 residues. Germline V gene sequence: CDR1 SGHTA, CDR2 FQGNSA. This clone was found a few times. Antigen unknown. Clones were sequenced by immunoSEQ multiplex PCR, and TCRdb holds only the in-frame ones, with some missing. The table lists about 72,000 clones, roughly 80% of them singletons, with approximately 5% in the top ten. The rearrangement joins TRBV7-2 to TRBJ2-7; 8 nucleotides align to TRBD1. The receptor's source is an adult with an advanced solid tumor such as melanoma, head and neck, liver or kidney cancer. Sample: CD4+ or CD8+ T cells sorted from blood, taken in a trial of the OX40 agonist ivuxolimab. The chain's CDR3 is CASSHPDRAYEQYF. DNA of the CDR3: TGTGCCAGCAGCCATCCGGACAGGGCTTACGAGCAGTACTTC.